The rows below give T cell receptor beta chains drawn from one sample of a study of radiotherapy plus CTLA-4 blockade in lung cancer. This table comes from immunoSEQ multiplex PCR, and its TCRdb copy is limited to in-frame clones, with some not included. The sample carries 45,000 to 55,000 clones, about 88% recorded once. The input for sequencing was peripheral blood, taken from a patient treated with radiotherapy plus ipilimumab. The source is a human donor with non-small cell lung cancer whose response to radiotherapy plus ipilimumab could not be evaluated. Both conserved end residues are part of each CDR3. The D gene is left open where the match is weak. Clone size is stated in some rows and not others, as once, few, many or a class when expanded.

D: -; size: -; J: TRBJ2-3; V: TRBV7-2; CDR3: CASTPGGRGLSTDTQYF; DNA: TGTGCCAGCACCCCGGGGGGCAGGGGGCTAAGCACAGATACGCAGTATTTT
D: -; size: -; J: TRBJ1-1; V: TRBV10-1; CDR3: CASSESGPGVLNTEAFF; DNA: TGCGCCAGCAGTGAGTCCGGGCCAGGGGTCCTGAACACTGAAGCTTTCTTT
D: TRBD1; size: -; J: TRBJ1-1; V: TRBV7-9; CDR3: CASSRWTGENTEAFF; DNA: TGTGCCAGCAGCCGATGGACAGGAGAGAACACTGAAGCTTTCTTT
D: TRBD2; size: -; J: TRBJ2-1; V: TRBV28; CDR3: CASRTLAGYNEQFF; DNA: TGTGCCAGCAGGACGCTAGCGGGCTACAATGAGCAGTTCTTC
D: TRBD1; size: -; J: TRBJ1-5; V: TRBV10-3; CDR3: CAISDGQGRSQPQHF; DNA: TGTGCCATCAGTGACGGACAGGGACGATCCCAGCCCCAGCATTTT
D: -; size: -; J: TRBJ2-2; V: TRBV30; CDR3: CAWRVNRLYGELFF; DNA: TGTGCCTGGAGGGTAAACAGATTGTACGGGGAGCTGTTTTTT
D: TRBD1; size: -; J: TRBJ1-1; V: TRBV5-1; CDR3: CASSVGQVSNTEAFF; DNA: TGCGCCAGCAGCGTGGGACAGGTGTCGAACACTGAAGCTTTCTTT
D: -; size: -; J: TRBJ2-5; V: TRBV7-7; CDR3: CASSLGQWETQYF; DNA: TGTGCCAGCAGCCTGGGACAATGGGAGACCCAGTACTTC
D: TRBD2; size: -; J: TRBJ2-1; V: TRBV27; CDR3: CASSDSGGDYNEQFF; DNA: TGTGCCAGCAGCGATAGCGGGGGGGATTACAATGAGCAGTTCTTC
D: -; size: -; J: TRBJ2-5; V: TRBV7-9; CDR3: CASSLGGTQYF; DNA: TGTGCCAGCAGTCTGGGAGGGACCCAGTACTTC
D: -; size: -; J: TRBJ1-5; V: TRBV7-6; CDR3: CASGQGLPNQPQHF; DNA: TGTGCCAGCGGCCAGGGACTCCCCAATCAGCCCCAGCATTTT
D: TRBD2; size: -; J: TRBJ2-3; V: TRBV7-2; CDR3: CASSLELAGGTDTQYF; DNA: TGTGCCAGCAGCTTAGAACTAGCGGGAGGCACAGATACGCAGTATTTT
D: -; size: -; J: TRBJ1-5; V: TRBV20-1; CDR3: CSVGRGQPQHF; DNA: TGCAGTGTAGGGCGGGGACAGCCCCAGCATTTT
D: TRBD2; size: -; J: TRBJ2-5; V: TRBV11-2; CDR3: CASSLVTSGGVYQETQYF; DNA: TGTGCCAGCAGCTTAGTGACTAGCGGGGGGGTTTACCAAGAGACCCAGTACTTC
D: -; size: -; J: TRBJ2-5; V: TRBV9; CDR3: CASSVGGAPAKETQYF; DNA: TGTGCCAGCAGCGTTGGAGGGGCTCCCGCCAAAGAGACCCAGTACTTC
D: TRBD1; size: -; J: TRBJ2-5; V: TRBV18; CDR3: CASSPRDRRFGETQYF; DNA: TGTGCCAGCTCACCACGGGACAGGAGGTTTGGGGAGACCCAGTACTTC
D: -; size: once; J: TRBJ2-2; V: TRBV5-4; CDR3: CASSPWGDTGELFF; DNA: TGTGCCAGCAGCCCTTGGGGAGACACCGGGGAGCTGTTTTTT
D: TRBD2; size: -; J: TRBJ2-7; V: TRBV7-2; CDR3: CASSRLAGGVYEQYF; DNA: TGTGCCAGCAGCCGTCTAGCGGGGGGAGTCTACGAGCAGTACTTC
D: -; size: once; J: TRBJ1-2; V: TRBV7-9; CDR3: CASFGATEQNGYTF; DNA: TGTGCCAGCTTTGGGGCGACGGAACAGAATGGCTACACCTTC
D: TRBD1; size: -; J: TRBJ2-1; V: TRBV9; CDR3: CASSAHMGQPYNEQFF; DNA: TGTGCCAGCAGCGCCCATATGGGACAGCCTTACAATGAGCAGTTCTTC
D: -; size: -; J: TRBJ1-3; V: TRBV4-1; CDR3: CASSQEGAPGNTIYF; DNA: TGCGCCAGCAGCCAAGAGGGGGCGCCTGGAAACACCATATATTTT
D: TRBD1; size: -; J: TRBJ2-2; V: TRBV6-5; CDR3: CASSYSTGAGELFF; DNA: TGTGCCAGCAGTTACTCAACAGGGGCCGGGGAGCTGTTTTTT
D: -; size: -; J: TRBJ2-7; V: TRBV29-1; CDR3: CSVGLNGHEQYF; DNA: TGCAGCGTTGGGTTGAATGGGCACGAGCAGTACTTC
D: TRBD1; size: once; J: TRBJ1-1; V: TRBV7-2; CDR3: CASSSSGTGREAFF; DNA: TGTGCCAGCAGCTCTAGTGGGACAGGGCGTGAAGCTTTCTTT
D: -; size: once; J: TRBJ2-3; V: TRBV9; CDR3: CASSVELPTDTQYF; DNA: TGTGCCAGCAGCGTAGAACTCCCCACAGATACGCAGTATTTT
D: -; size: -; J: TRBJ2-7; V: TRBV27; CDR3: CASRTGLTSYEQYF; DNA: TGTGCCAGCAGGACCGGACTAACTTCCTACGAGCAGTACTTC
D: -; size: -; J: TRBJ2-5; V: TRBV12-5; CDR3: CASGPGVGGRETQYF; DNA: TGTGCTAGTGGCCCGGGGGTCGGGGGACGAGAGACCCAGTACTTC
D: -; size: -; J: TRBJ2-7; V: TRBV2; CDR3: CASNYKLSYEQYF; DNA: TGTGCCAGCAACTACAAACTCTCCTACGAGCAGTACTTC
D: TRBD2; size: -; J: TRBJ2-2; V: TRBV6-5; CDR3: CASRRAGTNTGELFF; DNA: TGTGCCAGCAGGAGAGCGGGGACGAACACCGGGGAGCTGTTTTTT
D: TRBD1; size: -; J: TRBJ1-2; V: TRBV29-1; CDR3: CSGRTGSGAYGYTF; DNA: TGCAGCGGCCGGACAGGGAGCGGGGCCTATGGCTACACCTTC
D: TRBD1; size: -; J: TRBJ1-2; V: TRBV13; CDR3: CASSSGQAAGGYTF; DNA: TGTGCCAGCAGCTCCGGACAGGCAGCTGGTGGCTACACCTTC
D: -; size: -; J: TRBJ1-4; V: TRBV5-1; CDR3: CASSSLGGNEKLFF; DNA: TGCGCCAGCAGCTCGTTAGGGGGTAATGAAAAACTGTTTTTT
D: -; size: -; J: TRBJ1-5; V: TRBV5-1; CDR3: CASSLSPGQPQHF; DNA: TGCGCCAGCAGCTTGTCCCCAGGGCAGCCCCAGCATTTT
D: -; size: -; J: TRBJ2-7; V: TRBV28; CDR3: CASSPPGSGYEQYF; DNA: TGTGCCAGCAGTCCTCCAGGGTCAGGCTACGAGCAGTACTTC
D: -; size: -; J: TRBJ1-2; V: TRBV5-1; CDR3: CASSPSGEGANYGYTF; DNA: TGCGCCAGCAGCCCGTCGGGCGAGGGAGCTAACTATGGCTACACCTTC
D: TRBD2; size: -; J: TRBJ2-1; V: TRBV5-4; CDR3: CASSPLAGGPPYNEQFF; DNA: TGTGCCAGCAGCCCCTTGGCGGGAGGGCCTCCCTACAATGAGCAGTTCTTC
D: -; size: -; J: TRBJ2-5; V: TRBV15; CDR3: CATSRDLASREQYF; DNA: TGTGCCACCAGCAGAGATCTAGCATCGAGGGAGCAGTACTTC
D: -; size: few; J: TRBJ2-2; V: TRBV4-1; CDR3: CASSQDMNTGELFF; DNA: TGCGCCAGCAGCCAAGACATGAACACCGGGGAGCTGTTTTTT
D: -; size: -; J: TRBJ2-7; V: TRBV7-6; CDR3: CASSLEAGVSYEQYF; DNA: TGTGCCAGCAGCTTAGAGGCAGGGGTTTCCTACGAGCAGTACTTC
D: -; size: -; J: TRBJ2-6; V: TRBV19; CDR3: CASTPPGISSGANVLTF; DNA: TGTGCCAGTACCCCCCCGGGGATAAGCTCTGGGGCCAACGTCCTGACTTTC
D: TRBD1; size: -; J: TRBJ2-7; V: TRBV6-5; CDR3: CASSRGQGADEQYF; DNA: TGTGCCAGCAGCCGAGGGCAGGGGGCGGACGAGCAGTACTTC